The next 29 T cell receptor beta chains were all read from a single sample in a study of T cell responses to AZD1222 COVID-19 vaccine. The protocol was immunoSEQ multiplex PCR, while the TCRdb copy is restricted to in-frame clones and leaves out a portion. The sample contains roughly 130,000 clones, roughly 85% of which appear only once. Specimen: peripheral blood, collected on day 0 of AZD1222 vaccination. The receptors derive from an adult in good health.

CDR3 region: CASSAWRDGYTF. The CDR3 nucleotides are TGTGCCAGTAGTGCTTGGAGGGATGGCTACACCTTC. This rearrangement joins TRBV19 to TRBJ1-2; D is unresolved. The germline V gene has CDR1 LNHDA and CDR2 SQIVND (reference sequence). The V and J ends lost 5 bases and 6 bases respectively, with 10 bases between them. The CDR3 totals 12 residues.

The V call is TRBV10-1, the J call TRBJ2-7; D perhaps matches TRBD2 (6 bases). The length of the CDR3 is 13 residues. Between the trimmed V and J ends, which lost 3 bases and 3 bases, there was a span of 9 bases. From germline, CDR1 is WNHNN and CDR2 SYGVQD (reference sequence). The CDR3 nucleotides are TGCGCCAGCAGTGAACGGCGGGGCTACGAGCAGTACTTC. It is translated as CASSERRGYEQYF.

This clone was seen a handful of times. V is TRBV12-3 or TRBV12-4 and J is TRBJ1-6; TRBD1 is a possible D gene (5 bases). The CDR3 is 13 amino acids. V was pared by 6 bases and J by 8 bases, with 11 bases between. CDR3 DNA sequence: TGTGCCAGCAGCAGGACCAGGGATTCACCCCTCCACTTT. As protein: CASSRTRDSPLHF.

There are a few counts of this clone. The V and J genes are TRBV6-4 and TRBJ2-3; possibly TRBD2 for D (7 bases). V was cut by 3 bases and J by 4 bases, with 14 bases left in between. The CDR3 is 15 amino acids. Germline V CDR1 and CDR2: MRHNA, SNTAGT. This chain's CDR3 is CASSDWAGAADTQYF. CDR3 bases: TGTGCCAGCAGTGATTGGGCGGGGGCCGCAGATACGCAGTATTTT.

This sequence joins TRBV3-1 (or the pseudogene TRBV3-2) and TRBJ1-2; 7 nucleotides match TRBD1. V shed 3 bases, J shed 4 bases, and the junction held 8 bases outside the gene matches. The germline V gene encodes CDR1 LGHDT and CDR2 YNNKEL (reference sequence). The CDR3 extends over 15 amino acids. This chain's CDR3 is CASSHWDRQFYGYTF. The CDR3 DNA follows: TGTGCCAGCAGCCACTGGGACAGACAATTCTATGGCTACACCTTC.

This clone came up a few times. The chain employs TRBV10-1 and TRBJ2-7; D remains unclear. This CDR3 has 12 residues. CDR1 and CDR2 (germline): WNHNN, SYGVQD (reference sequence). Trimming removed 8 bases at V and 7 bases at J, with 15 bases between. CDR3 nucleotide sequence: TGCGCCAGCTCCGAAACCCTTCGGGAGCAGTACTTC. Residues: CASSETLREQYF.

J is TRBJ2-3 and V is TRBV10-1, with D perhaps TRBD2 (6 bases). The CDR3 covers 16 residues. Trimming left V 3 bases short and J 4 bases short, with 17 bases between. Germline values: CDR1 WNHNN, CDR2 SYGVQD (reference sequence). The CDR3 bases are TGCGCCAGCAGTGAAACTGTGGCCGGAGGGGCAGATACGCAGTATTTT. This sequence encodes CASSETVAGGADTQYF.

This chain links TRBV24-1 with TRBJ2-7; D uncertain. CDR3 length equals 16 residues. Trimming shortened V by 0 bases and J by 5 bases, and 16 bases separated the two germline ends. From germline, CDR1 is KGHDR and CDR2 SFDVKD. The CDR3 DNA follows: TGTGCCACCAGTGATTTGCCCCGGGTACGCGGCGACGAGCAGTACTTC. Amino acid sequence: CATSDLPRVRGDEQYF.

The chain joins TRBV14 to TRBJ1-4; D is unresolved. CDR1 and CDR2 from the germline V gene are SGHDN and FVKESK. The CDR3 sequence is 12 residues long. With 0 bases removed from V and 10 bases from J, the gap between germline ends came to 6 bases. The CDR3 DNA is TGTGCCAGCAGCCAAGAAGCCGGAAAACTGTTTTTT. This sequence encodes CASSQEAGKLFF.

The V and J genes are TRBV6-5 and TRBJ2-7, with D perhaps given as TRBD1 or TRBD2 (5 bases each). Germline V gene sequence: CDR1 MNHEY, CDR2 SVGAGI. The CDR3 runs to 16 residues. The V and J ends lost 0 bases and 0 bases respectively, with 12 bases between them. Here the CDR3 DNA reads TGTGCCAGCAGTTACTCACCGGGACGGAGCTCCTACGAGCAGTACTTC. Translation: CASSYSPGRSSYEQYF.

In this sample, this clone turned up once. The chain links TRBV21-1 to TRBJ2-7; TRBD2 is taken as the D call from the table, unchecked against the DNA. TRBV21-1 is classified as a pseudogene. The CDR3 is made up of 16 amino acids. CDR3 sequence: CASSKEAGGPEYEQYF. The CDR3 region has the DNA TGTGCCAGCAGCAAAGAAGCGGGAGGGCCCGAGTACGAGCAGTACTTC.

The CDR3 DNA sequence: TGTGCCAGTAGTTTGGGCTCAGGGACAGGGGGCCGATACGAGCAGTACTTC. Amino acids: CASSLGSGTGGRYEQYF. This chain links TRBV19 with TRBJ2-7, with 12 bases matching TRBD1. In germline, CDR1 is LNHDA, CDR2 SQIVND (reference sequence). The CDR3 sequence is 17 residues long. Trimming at V came to 5 bases and at J to 4 bases, leaving 12 bases not matched to a gene.

This chain joins TRBV7-9 and TRBJ2-7; 7 nucleotides line up with TRBD1. CDR1 is SEHNR and CDR2 is FQNEAQ in the germline V gene (reference sequence). V shed 5 bases and J 6 bases; nucleotides not matched to a gene: 7. The length of the CDR3 is 13 residues. In DNA, the CDR3 is TGTGCCAGCAGCACCTTGACAGGGAGCGAGCAGTACTTC. As protein: CASSTLTGSEQYF.

V usage is TRBV6-5 and J usage is TRBJ2-1, with 9 bases matching TRBD2. The germline gives CDR1 MNHEY, CDR2 SVGAGI. V lost 5 bases and J lost 4; bases outside the gene matches: 3. This CDR3 region has 14 residues. CDR3 in DNA: TGTGCCAGCAGTCCGGGACTAGCTTACAATGAGCAGTTCTTC. It translates to CASSPGLAYNEQFF.

The rearrangement links TRBV7-9 to TRBJ2-7, with D perhaps TRBD2 (7 bases). The CDR3 extends over 13 amino acids. CDR1 is SEHNR, CDR2 FQNEAQ, per germline (reference sequence). Trimming cost V 5 bases and J 5 bases, with 13 bases left between them. DNA of the CDR3: TGTGCCAGCAGCCAACAGGGAGGGAACGAGCAGTACTTC. Translation: CASSQQGGNEQYF.

The chain links TRBV5-1 to TRBJ2-6; D might be TRBD1 (6 bases). V gave up 2 bases and J gave up 0 bases, with 9 bases separating them. From germline, CDR1 is SGHRS and CDR2 YFSETQ. CDR3 length equals 16 residues. This CDR3 is CASSFGQYSGANVLTF. For the CDR3, the DNA is TGCGCCAGCAGCTTTGGACAGTACTCTGGGGCCAACGTCCTGACTTTC.

This rearrangement joins TRBV28 to TRBJ1-2, with a possible D match to TRBD1 (6 bases). Trimming pared 4 bases from V and 6 bases from J, leaving 15 bases between. Germline-derived CDR1 and CDR2 are MDHEN and SYDVKM. CDR3 length: 14 residues. The CDR3 sequence: CASSSPPGAHGYTF. The CDR3 nucleotides read TGTGCCAGCAGTTCCCCCCCGGGGGCTCATGGCTACACCTTC.

This clone was seen only a few times. The chain links TRBV18 to TRBJ2-3; D gene uncertain. The germline gives CDR1 KGHSH, CDR2 LQKENI. This CDR3 has 14 residues. Trimming pared 2 bases from V and 2 bases from J, leaving 8 bases between. The CDR3 region has the DNA TGTGCCAGCTCACCATCGGCAAACACAGATACGCAGTATTTT. It translates to CASSPSANTDTQYF.

The chain has TRBV5-1 and TRBJ2-6; 7 nucleotides align to TRBD1. The CDR3 extends over 17 amino acids. Germline-derived CDR1 and CDR2 are SGHRS and YFSETQ. With 4 bases clipped from V and 0 bases from J, the junction kept 7 bases outside the gene matches. Written as DNA, the CDR3 is TGCGCCAGCAGCCCGAGGACAGGTGTCTCTGGGGCCAACGTCCTGACTTTC. It translates to CASSPRTGVSGANVLTF.

The genes are TRBV12-3 or TRBV12-4 and TRBJ2-2, with unresolved D. This CDR3 region has 13 residues. Trimming left V 8 bases short and J 0 bases short, with 7 bases between. The CDR3 region is CASARPNTGELFF. CDR3 sequence (DNA): TGTGCCAGCGCGAGACCGAACACCGGGGAGCTGTTTTTT.

The chain combines TRBV4-1 with TRBJ2-1; 10 nucleotides line up with TRBD2. J was trimmed by 0 bases and V by 1 base; bases with no gene match: 12. CDR3 length equals 20 residues. CDR1 MGHRA and CDR2 YSYEKL come from the germline V gene. The CDR3 DNA follows: TGCGCCAGCAGCCAAGTACCTAGCGGGAGAACAGGCCCCTCCTACAATGAGCAGTTCTTC. Protein: CASSQVPSGRTGPSYNEQFF.

The rearrangement links TRBV19 to TRBJ2-5, with 7 bases identical to TRBD1. Germline V lookup: CDR1 LNHDA, CDR2 SQIVND (reference sequence). This CDR3 contains 16 residues. V shed 3 bases, J shed 1 base, and the junction held 8 bases outside the gene matches. The CDR3 sequence is CASSMGWQGVQETQYF. The CDR3 DNA reads TGTGCCAGTAGTATGGGGTGGCAGGGGGTCCAAGAGACCCAGTACTTC.

The chain joins TRBV6-6 to TRBJ2-1, with 13 nucleotides matching TRBD2. Germline loops: CDR1 MNHNY, CDR2 SVGAGI (reference sequence). CDR3 length: 16 residues. J lost 8 bases, V lost 5 bases, and 9 bases had no gene match. CDR3 loop: CASSPLAGGPRDEQFF. In DNA, the CDR3 is TGTGCCAGCAGTCCACTAGCGGGGGGGCCTAGGGATGAGCAGTTCTTC.

The chain joins TRBV9 to TRBJ2-7; TRBD2 matches 7 bases. The CDR3 length is 14 residues. CDR1 is SGDLS, CDR2 YYNGEE, per germline. Unmatched junction bases numbered 6, after V lost 4 bases and J lost 2 bases. The CDR3 coding sequence is TGTGCCAGCAGCCCGCGGGACTACACCTACGAGCAGTACTTC. Protein: CASSPRDYTYEQYF. Full variable domain (outside the CDR3, taken from reference TRBV9 and TRBJ2-7): DSGVTQTPKHLITATGQRVTLRCSPRSGDLSVYWYQQSLDQGLQFLIQYYNGEERAKGNILERFSAQQFPDLHSELNLSSLELGDSALYFCASSPRDYTYEQYFGPGTRLTVT.

The rearrangement links TRBV7-9 to TRBJ2-7, with 7 bases matching TRBD1. The trim removed 2 bases at V and 6 bases at J, leaving 7 bases unmatched. The CDR3 has 14 amino acids. Looked up from germline, CDR1 is SEHNR and CDR2 is FQNEAQ (reference sequence). The CDR3 protein is CASSLWTGGVEQYF. In DNA, the CDR3 is TGTGCCAGCAGCTTATGGACAGGAGGTGTCGAGCAGTACTTC.

This clone was seen a few times. The chain recombines TRBV28 with TRBJ1-2, with 9 bases fitting TRBD1. The J segment lost 12 bases and the V segment lost 6 bases, leaving 8 bases of the junction unmatched. From germline, CDR1 is MDHEN and CDR2 SYDVKM. The CDR3 covers 12 residues. The CDR3 protein is CASSPGQGGHTF. CDR3 nucleotides: TGTGCCAGCAGCCCGGGACAGGGAGGCCACACCTTC.

This clone appeared a few times. The rearrangement links TRBV27 to TRBJ2-7; no clear D gene. Germline CDR1 and CDR2: MNHEY and SMNVEV (reference sequence). V was clipped by 3 bases and J by 0 bases, with 15 bases between them. The CDR3 loop spans 16 amino acids. The CDR3 sequence is CASSFNPTQPSYEQYF. In nucleotides, the CDR3 is TGTGCCAGCAGTTTTAACCCCACCCAACCCTCCTACGAGCAGTACTTC.

This sequence joins TRBV11-3 and TRBJ2-7; D possibly corresponds to TRBD1 (6 bases). Germline CDR1 SGHNT, CDR2 YENEEA. Trimming pared 5 bases from V and 2 bases from J, leaving 16 bases between. The CDR3 is 15 residues long. Here the CDR3 reads CASSRYRDKAYEQYF. For the CDR3, the DNA is TGTGCCAGCAGCCGTTACCGGGACAAAGCCTACGAGCAGTACTTC. Looking up the rest from reference TRBV11-3 and TRBJ2-7 gives the full variable domain: EAGVVQSPRYKIIEKKQPVAFWCNPISGHNTLYWYLQNLGQGPELLIRYENEEAVDDSQLPKDRFSAERLKGVDSTLKIQPAELGDSAVYLCASSRYRDKAYEQYFGPGTRLTVT.

The chain is built from TRBV30 and TRBJ2-1, with 13 bases that match TRBD2. V was pared by 5 bases and J by 6 bases, with 7 bases of the junction left unmatched. Germline V gene lookup returns CDR1 GTSNPN and CDR2 SVGIG (reference sequence). The CDR3 is 15 amino acids. The CDR3 DNA reads as TGTGCCTGGTCCGGGACTAGCGGGATATGCAATGAGCAGTTCTTC. This sequence encodes CAWSGTSGICNEQFF.